One sample yielded the 29 T cell receptor beta chains listed below, sequenced in a study of shared clonotypes between healthy human individuals. The assay was immunoSEQ multiplex PCR, and TCRdb's table has in-frame clones only and misses some. The sample records about 980,000 clones, around 80% being singletons. The sequenced sample consisted of memory CD4+ T cells sorted from blood. The subset here: CD45RA-negative fraction. These receptors were collected from a man younger than 35 in good health.

The chain recombines TRBV5-4 with TRBJ2-5, with 7 bases lining up with TRBD1. The V segment lost 1 base and the J segment 2 bases; nucleotides outside the gene matches: 8. The CDR3 consists of 16 residues. The germline V gene has CDR1 SGHNT and CDR2 YYREEE (reference sequence). The CDR3 DNA reads as TGTGCCAGCAGCTTGAAAGGAGACAGGGAGCAAGAGACCCAGTACTTC. This sequence encodes CASSLKGDREQETQYF.

Concerning this clone: Other nucleotide sequences from this sample produce the same CDR3. The chain links TRBV10-2 to TRBJ1-1; D unclear. The V end lost 3 bases, the J end lost 2 bases, and 7 bases lay between the germline ends. Germline loops: CDR1 WSHSY, CDR2 SAAADI. The CDR3 runs to 13 residues. For the CDR3, the DNA is TGCGCCAGCAGTGAACAGAAAAACACTGAAGCTTTCTTT. As protein: CASSEQKNTEAFF.

This clone was counted a few times. V and J are TRBV7-2 and TRBJ2-5; D is uncertain. V lost 4 bases and J lost 2, with 8 bases in between. Germline V lookup: CDR1 SGHTA, CDR2 FQGNSA. The CDR3 has 13 residues. The CDR3 here is CASSSLHQETQYF. CDR3 nucleotides: TGTGCCAGCAGCTCCCTTCATCAAGAGACCCAGTACTTC.

This sequence joins TRBV18 and TRBJ2-5; TRBD2 agrees at 13 bases. The CDR3 contains 17 residues. V was clipped by 3 bases and J by 6 bases; unmatched bases: 10. CDR1 and CDR2 (germline): KGHSH, LQKENI. This CDR3 is CASSPPRTSGSGKTQYF. The CDR3 bases are TGTGCCAGCTCACCTCCTCGGACTAGCGGGAGTGGAAAGACCCAGTACTTC.

This chain connects TRBV6-1 to TRBJ2-1, with 7 bases lining up with TRBD1. The junction had 6 bases not matched to a gene; V was cut back by 2 bases and J by 8 bases. The CDR3 contains 14 residues. CDR1 MNHNS and CDR2 SASEGT come from the germline V gene. The DNA for the CDR3 is TGTGCCAGCAGTGAAATGGGGCAGGGGGATGAGCAGTTCTTC. Translation gives CASSEMGQGDEQFF.

V gene TRBV19 combines with J gene TRBJ2-7; D may be TRBD2 (7 bases). The V end lost 4 bases, the J end lost 1 base, and 17 bases lay between the germline ends. CDR1 is LNHDA and CDR2 is SQIVND in the germline V gene (reference sequence). The CDR3 sequence is 16 residues long. CDR3 in DNA: TGTGCCAGTAGTACCATCGGGGGGCAGGGATCCTACGAGCAGTACTTC. The encoded protein is CASSTIGGQGSYEQYF.

In regard to this clone: One base separates it from a far larger clone, so it is likely a read error. V and J are TRBV6-1 and TRBJ1-6; 7 bases map to TRBD1. Germline V gene data show CDR1 as MNHNS and CDR2 as SASEGT. The V segment lost 5 bases and the J segment 7 bases; nucleotides outside the gene matches: 2. The CDR3 spans 13 residues. CDR3 nucleotide sequence: TGTGCCAGCAGTCCGGGACAGAATTCACCCCTCCACTTT. It yields the protein CASSPGQNSPLHF.

The chain combines TRBV29-1 with TRBJ2-5; a possible D gene is TRBD2 (5 bases). The germline V and J ends were trimmed by 3 bases and 4 bases, with 12 bases remaining between them. There are 13 residues in the CDR3. Germline CDR1 reads SQVTM; CDR2 reads ANQGSEA. CDR3 residues: CSVDVRGLETQYF. The CDR3 coding sequence is TGCAGCGTTGACGTTCGGGGATTAGAGACCCAGTACTTC.

This clone was detected only a few times. Other DNA sequences in this specimen translate into the identical CDR3. The chain recombines TRBV2 with TRBJ2-7; D gene uncertain. The V and J ends lost 5 bases and 0 bases respectively, with 2 bases between them. The CDR3 totals 11 residues. From germline, CDR1 is SNHLY and CDR2 FYNNEI. Here the CDR3 DNA reads TGTGCCAGCAGTAACTCCTACGAGCAGTACTTC. Residues: CASSNSYEQYF.

The J gene is TRBJ2-5, the V gene TRBV28, with 7 bases matching TRBD2. Trimming took 7 bases from V and 5 from J; bases not matched to a gene: 4. Germline CDR1 is MDHEN and CDR2 is SYDVKM. This CDR3 spans 12 amino acids. The CDR3 bases are TGTGCCAGCATGCGGGGGAGGGAGACCCAGTACTTC. Encoded protein: CASMRGRETQYF.

This clone was detected once. The V call is TRBV6-1, the J call TRBJ1-2; possible D gene TRBD1, 5 bases. Germline-derived CDR1 and CDR2 are MNHNS and SASEGT. CDR3 length equals 17 residues. Trimming removed 3 bases at V and 0 bases at J, with 17 bases between. CDR3 amino acids: CASSEGQGRTTNYGYTF. The CDR3 DNA is TGTGCCAGCAGTGAGGGGCAGGGAAGAACGACTAACTATGGCTACACCTTC.

This chain connects TRBV28 to TRBJ2-3; TRBD2 matches 8 bases. Germline CDR1 reads MDHEN; CDR2 reads SYDVKM. V gave up 6 bases and J gave up 4 bases; unmatched junction bases: 15. The CDR3 has 17 amino acids. In DNA, the CDR3 is TGTGCCAGCAGGACCTCGTGGGGCGGGGGGACACCAGATACGCAGTATTTT. It translates to CASRTSWGGGTPDTQYF.

The V gene is TRBV4-1, the J gene TRBJ1-2, with D perhaps matching TRBD1 (6 bases). CDR1 is MGHRA and CDR2 is YSYEKL in the germline V gene. The germline V and J ends were trimmed by 4 bases and 4 bases, with 16 bases remaining between them. This CDR3 contains 15 residues. The CDR3 DNA reads as TGCGCCAGCAGCCCCCTCAGCCCACAGGGCTATGGCTACACCTTC. Residues: CASSPLSPQGYGYTF.

The V and J genes are TRBV19 and TRBJ2-6; D tentatively fits TRBD1 or TRBD2 (5 bases each). The CDR3 spans 20 residues. Germline CDR1 and CDR2: LNHDA and SQIVND (reference sequence). V shed 4 bases and J shed 1 base, with 23 bases lying between them. The CDR3: CASSSSPRGAGDSGANVLTF. In nucleotides, the CDR3 is TGTGCCAGTAGTAGCTCCCCGAGGGGTGCCGGCGATTCTGGGGCCAACGTCCTGACTTTC.

V usage is TRBV30 and J usage is TRBJ1-1; TRBD1 agrees at 10 bases. Germline V gene lookup returns CDR1 GTSNPN and CDR2 SVGIG (reference sequence). V lost 3 bases and J lost 4; bases outside the gene matches: 8. The CDR3 runs to 15 residues. CDR3 protein: CAWRATGQGGTEAFF. In DNA, the CDR3 is TGTGCCTGGAGAGCTACAGGACAGGGGGGCACTGAAGCTTTCTTT.

About this clone: Other DNA sequences of this sample code for an identical CDR3. The genes are TRBV5-5 and TRBJ2-7; possible D gene TRBD2, 6 bases. Germline V CDR1 and CDR2: SGHKS, YYEKEE (reference sequence). The CDR3 runs 14 residues. Trimming removed 2 bases from V and 0 bases from J, with 9 bases in between. The CDR3 nucleotides are TGTGCCAGCAGCTTCAGCGGGCACTCCTACGAGCAGTACTTC. It yields the protein CASSFSGHSYEQYF.

The chain employs TRBV7-9 and TRBJ2-5; 8 nucleotides align to TRBD1. The J segment lost 1 base and the V segment lost 6 bases, leaving 7 bases of the junction unmatched. The germline V gene encodes CDR1 SEHNR and CDR2 FQNEAQ (reference sequence). This CDR3 is 15 amino acids long. The DNA of the CDR3 is TGTGCCAGCAGGTCTAGACAGGGGATCCAAGAGACCCAGTACTTC. Residues: CASRSRQGIQETQYF.

The rearrangement links TRBV9 to TRBJ1-6; the match to TRBD1 covers 8 bases. This CDR3 comprises 14 residues. V shed 0 bases, J shed 9 bases, and the junction held 2 bases outside the gene matches. Germline V lookup: CDR1 SGDLS, CDR2 YYNGEE. The CDR3 spells CASSVAGGGSPLHF. For the CDR3, the DNA is TGTGCCAGCAGCGTAGCAGGGGGCGGTTCACCCCTCCACTTT.

V usage is TRBV7-2 and J usage is TRBJ2-1; 13 positions agree with TRBD2. V was pared by 3 bases and J by 8 bases, with 4 bases of the junction left unmatched. Germline lookup yields CDR1 SGHTA and CDR2 FQGNSA. The CDR3 spans 15 residues. CDR3 sequence reads: CASSFWTSGSYEQFF. CDR3 DNA sequence: TGTGCCAGCAGCTTCTGGACTAGCGGGAGTTATGAGCAGTTCTTC.

In regard to this clone: The junction departs from the called germline gene at one end, perhaps through a read error. The CDR3 reads CASSLKEAPANTGELFF. The CDR3 DNA reads TGTGCTAGCAGCTTAAAGGAAGCGCCCGCGAACACCGGGGAGCTGTTTTTT. The rearrangement joins TRBV7-7 to TRBJ2-2; unclear D gene. The CDR3 sequence is 17 residues long. CDR1 is SSHAT and CDR2 is FNYEAQ in the germline V gene (reference sequence). Drawing the rest from reference TRBV7-7 and TRBJ2-2, the complete variable domain is GAGVSQSPRYKVTKRGQDVTLRCDPISSHATLYWYQQALGQGPEFLTYFNYEAQPDKSGLPSDRFSAERPEGSISTLTIQRTEQRDSAMYRCASSLKEAPANTGELFFGEGSRLTVL.

The rearrangement joins TRBV4-3 to TRBJ1-3, with unresolved D. This CDR3 is built from 15 residues. The germline gives CDR1 LGHNA, CDR2 YSLEER. V was pared by 0 bases and J by 4 bases, with 10 bases between. The CDR3 region is CASSQEQGHGNTIYF. CDR3 sequence (DNA): TGCGCCAGCAGCCAAGAACAAGGGCACGGAAACACCATATATTTT.

The rearrangement joins TRBV28 to TRBJ2-7; D uncertain. The CDR3 extends over 12 amino acids. Germline CDR1 is MDHEN and CDR2 is SYDVKM. Trimming stripped 7 bases from V and 0 bases from J, with 7 bases between. CDR3 amino acids: CASNLGSYEQYF. The CDR3 DNA reads TGTGCCAGCAACCTCGGCTCCTACGAGCAGTACTTC.

The V and J genes are TRBV7-2 and TRBJ1-1, with D tentatively TRBD1 (5 bases). Germline values: CDR1 SGHTA, CDR2 FQGNSA. Trimming left V 3 bases short and J 5 bases short, with 16 bases between. There are 15 residues in the CDR3. CDR3 sequence: CASSFILRGKTEAFF. The CDR3 DNA follows: TGTGCCAGCAGCTTCATCTTGCGGGGGAAGACTGAAGCTTTCTTT. Drawing the rest from reference TRBV7-2 and TRBJ1-1, the complete variable domain is GAGVSQSPSNKVTEKGKDVELRCDPISGHTALYWYRQSLGQGLEFLIYFQGNSAPDKSGLPSDRFSAERTGGSVSTLTIQRTQQEDSAVYLCASSFILRGKTEAFFGQGTRLTVV.

The chain joins TRBV28 to TRBJ1-4, with 8 bases identical to TRBD1. The CDR3 spans 17 residues. The germline V gene has CDR1 MDHEN and CDR2 SYDVKM. J lost 8 bases, V lost 1 base, and 12 bases had no gene match. DNA of the CDR3: TGTGCCAGCAGTTTATCGCGTTGGGGACAGGCGGAGGAAAAACTGTTTTTT. Translation gives CASSLSRWGQAEEKLFF.

Details on this clone: A read error may be the cause here, since a much bigger clone is one base away. Other DNA sequences in this specimen translate into the identical CDR3. The V call is TRBV7-3, the J call TRBJ1-1, with TRBD1 as a possible D gene (5 bases). The germline gives CDR1 SGHTA, CDR2 FQGTGA. The CDR3 contains 13 residues. The V end was cut by 3 bases, the J end by 1 base, with 6 bases between. The CDR3 sequence: CASSLTENTEAFF. The CDR3 nucleotides are TGTGCCAGCAGCTTGACAGAGAACACTGAAGCTTTCTTT.

A remark on this clone: Other nucleotide sequences in the sample specify the same CDR3. The genes are TRBV9 and TRBJ2-6, with D uncertain. Trimming stripped 0 bases from V and 1 base from J, with 5 bases between. The germline V gene has CDR1 SGDLS and CDR2 YYNGEE. The CDR3 spans 15 residues. CDR3 sequence (DNA): TGTGCCAGCAGCGTAGGTTTTTCTGGGGCCAACGTCCTGACTTTC. This gives the protein CASSVGFSGANVLTF.

J is TRBJ2-1 and V is TRBV18; a weak D match, TRBD2 (6 bases). The germline CDR1 and CDR2 sequences are KGHSH and LQKENI. V was pared by 3 bases and J by 6 bases, with 12 bases between. The CDR3 loop spans 14 amino acids. CDR3 amino acids: CASSPGTGGNEQFF. CDR3 in DNA: TGTGCCAGCTCACCCGGGACTGGGGGCAATGAGCAGTTCTTC.

The chain is built from TRBV6-1 and TRBJ2-7, with D maybe TRBD2 (7 bases). The germline gives CDR1 MNHNS, CDR2 SASEGT. The CDR3 is 15 residues long. With 8 bases removed from V and 0 bases from J, the gap between germline ends came to 17 bases. CDR3 residues: CASSGGAIYSYEQYF. In DNA form, the CDR3 reads TGTGCCAGCTCTGGGGGGGCTATTTACTCCTACGAGCAGTACTTC.

The chain combines TRBV28 with TRBJ2-5; D tentatively fits TRBD1 or TRBD2 (7 bases each). Trimming shortened V by 6 bases and J by 4 bases, and 21 bases separated the two germline ends. The CDR3 consists of 16 residues. Germline V gene sequence: CDR1 MDHEN, CDR2 SYDVKM. Written as DNA, the CDR3 is TGTGCCAGCAGCCCTCGGCAGGGGGGGTTCGTAGAGACCCAGTACTTC. The encoded protein is CASSPRQGGFVETQYF.